The rows below give T cell receptor beta chains drawn from one sample of a study of blood T cells in healthy people across ages. TCRdb redid the calling of the 5' RACE reads with MiXCR, one entry per CDR3 protein. In the table there are more than 1.4 million distinct CDR3 sequences, 42% of which are singletons. The sequenced sample was blood. The receptors were sampled from a woman aged 18-30 years in good health. Both conserved end residues are part of each CDR3. A D gene is named only where the DNA matches it firmly. The size field is filled for only some rows; it gives once, few, many or a size class.

j_call clone_size v_call d_call cdr3_aa cdr3_nt
TRBJ2-7 . TRBV11-2 . CASSLIDSYEQYF TGTGCCAGCAGCTTAATCGACTCCTACGAGCAGTACTTC
TRBJ1-4 . TRBV12-3/TRBV12-4 TRBD1 CASRNLTGTVATNEKLFF TGTGCCAGCAGGAACTTGACAGGGACAGTGGCAACTAATGAAAAACTGTTTTTT
TRBJ1-5 few TRBV20-1 . CSARPSPTRQPQHF TGCAGTGCTAGACCGAGCCCGACGAGGCAGCCCCAGCATTTT
TRBJ2-1 . TRBV20-1 . CSAPRGGNYYNEQFF TGCAGTGCACCCAGAGGTGGCAACTACTACAATGAGCAGTTCTTC
TRBJ2-1 few TRBV4-1 TRBD1 CASSHAWGGQGLGEQFF TGCGCCAGCAGCCATGCCTGGGGGGGACAGGGGCTGGGTGAGCAGTTCTTC
TRBJ2-5 . TRBV29-1 TRBD2 CSVAGGSTQETQYF TGCAGCGTTGCGGGGGGGTCTACTCAAGAGACCCAGTACTTC
TRBJ2-7 . TRBV9 . CASSQRDRSTDEQYF TGTGCCAGCAGTCAGCGGGACAGGTCGACGGACGAGCAGTACTTC
TRBJ2-6 few TRBV24-1 . CATSGAAGLSSGANVLTF TGTGCCACCAGTGGGGCGGCGGGTCTGTCATCTGGGGCCAACGTCCTGACTTTC
TRBJ2-5 . TRBV2 . CASSDRGKETQYF TGTGCCAGCAGTGACAGGGGTAAAGAGACCCAGTACTTC
TRBJ2-5 . TRBV4-1 . CASSPRADQETQYF TGCGCCAGCAGCCCTCGGGCCGACCAAGAGACCCAGTACTTC
TRBJ1-6 many TRBV12-3/TRBV12-4 . CASGGTYNSPLHF TGTGCCAGCGGTGGGACCTATAATTCACCCCTCCACTTT
TRBJ1-5 . TRBV2 . CTIAVVYNQPQHF TGTACCATAGCGGTAGTGTACAATCAGCCCCAGCATTTT
TRBJ1-2 . TRBV3-1 . CASSQQGTPSNYGYTF TGTGCCAGCAGCCAACAAGGGACACCTTCTAACTATGGCTACACCTTC
TRBJ2-7 few TRBV12-3/TRBV12-4 . CASSLGRAKQYF TGTGCCAGCAGTTTGGGCCGGGCGAAGCAGTACTTC
TRBJ1-1 . TRBV6-5 TRBD1 CASSRPGGGTEAFF TGTGCCAGCAGCCGCCCAGGGGGCGGCACTGAAGCTTTCTTT
TRBJ2-7 few TRBV6-6 . CASGLGSEYEQYF TGTGCCAGCGGTCTGGGCAGCGAATACGAGCAGTACTTC
TRBJ2-1 few TRBV27 TRBD1 CASTSYETGGNEQFF TGTGCCAGCACGTCCTACGAGACAGGGGGAAACGAGCAGTTCTTC
TRBJ2-3 . TRBV20-1 TRBD2 CSAKWGPAGGRGTDTQYF TGCAGTGCTAAGTGGGGGCCAGCGGGAGGGCGTGGCACAGATACGCAGTATTTT
TRBJ2-1 many TRBV5-1 . CASSLGGLSYNEQFF TGTGCCAGCAGCTTAGGGGGACTGTCCTACAATGAGCAGTTCTTC
TRBJ2-1 few TRBV19 . CASSTARYEQFF TGTGCCAGTAGTACTGCTAGGTATGAGCAGTTCTTC
TRBJ2-3 . TRBV20-1 . CSASSYRESEDTQYF TGCAGTGCAAGCTCCTATCGGGAGTCGGAAGATACGCAGTATTTT
TRBJ2-7 . TRBV2 TRBD2 CASRPGGLRYEQYF TGTGCCAGCAGACCCGGGGGACTAAGATACGAGCAGTACTTC
TRBJ2-1 . TRBV10-1 TRBD2 CASSDYHPGLANNEQFF TGCGCCAGCAGTGATTACCACCCGGGACTAGCGAACAATGAGCAGTTCTTC
TRBJ1-1 . TRBV29-1 . CSVGPEEAFF TGCAGCGTCGGGCCAGAGGAAGCTTTCTTT
TRBJ1-6 . TRBV5-1 . CASSIGGGVDSSPLHF TGCGCCAGCAGCATAGGCGGGGGGGTGGATTCATCACCCCTCCACTTT
TRBJ1-2 . TRBV6-5 . CASRSDTSYGYTF TGTGCCAGCAGATCGGACACCTCTTATGGCTACACCTTC
TRBJ1-1 . TRBV7-2 . CANSLVITEAFF TGTGCCAACAGCTTAGTAATAACTGAAGCTTTCTTT
TRBJ2-1 . TRBV5-1 TRBD2 CASSFGTSGMGEQFF TGCGCCAGCAGCTTTGGGACTAGCGGGATGGGTGAGCAGTTCTTC
TRBJ1-6 few TRBV27 . CASSQTPDGNSPLHF TGTGCCAGCAGTCAAACGCCGGACGGAAATTCACCCCTCCACTTT
TRBJ2-5 few TRBV29-1 . CSVDRGQETQYF TGCAGCGTTGATAGGGGGCAAGAGACCCAGTACTTC
TRBJ2-1 few TRBV28 TRBD2 CASSFWTSGTHNEQFF TGTGCCAGCAGTTTCTGGACTAGCGGGACCCACAATGAGCAGTTCTTC
TRBJ1-1 . TRBV20-1 . CSARPHRAMNTEAFF TGCAGTGCTAGACCACACCGGGCCATGAACACTGAAGCTTTCTTT
TRBJ2-4 . TRBV12-3/TRBV12-4 . CASSWTSDFQYF TGTGCCAGCAGTTGGACCTCGGATTTTCAGTACTTC
TRBJ2-5 . TRBV2 TRBD2 CASSVTHAGEETQYF TGTGCCAGCAGTGTAACTCACGCGGGAGAAGAGACCCAGTACTTC
TRBJ2-5 many TRBV20-1 . CSATLGGLKYF TGCAGTGCCACCTTAGGAGGGTTGAAGTACTTC
TRBJ1-2 . TRBV29-1 . CSVEITGSLANYGYTF TGCAGCGTTGAAATTACAGGATCGTTAGCTAACTATGGCTACACCTTC
TRBJ2-5 many TRBV29-1 . CSVCDGKETQYF TGCAGCGTTTGTGACGGTAAAGAGACCCAGTACTTC
TRBJ2-1 . TRBV30 . CAGSVGGREQFF TGTGCCGGGAGTGTAGGGGGGAGGGAGCAGTTCTTC
TRBJ2-1 . TRBV6-2/TRBV6-3 . CASSYVRFISYNEQFF TGTGCCAGCAGTTACGTCAGGTTCATCTCCTACAATGAGCAGTTCTTC
TRBJ2-7 many TRBV7-8 . CASSPRGSYEQYF TGTGCCAGCAGCCCCAGGGGCTCCTACGAGCAGTACTTC